This T cell receptor beta chain comes out of a study of shared clonotypes between healthy human individuals. Sequenced by immunoSEQ multiplex PCR; TCRdb stores in-frame clones only, minus some. Here the sample spans under 600,000 clones, more than 95% being singletons. CD45RA+ naive and CD45RA-negative memory subsets were separated from CD4+ cells. The ends lost 8 bases at V and 7 bases at J; junction bases unmatched: 9. This CDR3 is built from 15 residues. In germline, CDR1 is SGHNT, CDR2 YENEEA. Sequencing was performed on naive CD4+ T cells sorted from blood. The subset denotes: CD45RA+ positively selected. This sequence was found in a woman in her 30s in good health. The chain links TRBV11-3 to TRBJ2-1; 12 bases line up with TRBD2. The CDR3 bases are TGTGCCAGCTCTGAACTAGCGGGAGGTACTAATGAGCAGTTCTTC. Protein sequence: CASSELAGGTNEQFF. The entire variable domain, with the rest obtained from reference TRBV11-3 and TRBJ2-1, is as follows: EAGVVQSPRYKIIEKKQPVAFWCNPISGHNTLYWYLQNLGQGPELLIRYENEEAVDDSQLPKDRFSAERLKGVDSTLKIQPAELGDSAVYLCASSELAGGTNEQFFGPGTRLTVL.